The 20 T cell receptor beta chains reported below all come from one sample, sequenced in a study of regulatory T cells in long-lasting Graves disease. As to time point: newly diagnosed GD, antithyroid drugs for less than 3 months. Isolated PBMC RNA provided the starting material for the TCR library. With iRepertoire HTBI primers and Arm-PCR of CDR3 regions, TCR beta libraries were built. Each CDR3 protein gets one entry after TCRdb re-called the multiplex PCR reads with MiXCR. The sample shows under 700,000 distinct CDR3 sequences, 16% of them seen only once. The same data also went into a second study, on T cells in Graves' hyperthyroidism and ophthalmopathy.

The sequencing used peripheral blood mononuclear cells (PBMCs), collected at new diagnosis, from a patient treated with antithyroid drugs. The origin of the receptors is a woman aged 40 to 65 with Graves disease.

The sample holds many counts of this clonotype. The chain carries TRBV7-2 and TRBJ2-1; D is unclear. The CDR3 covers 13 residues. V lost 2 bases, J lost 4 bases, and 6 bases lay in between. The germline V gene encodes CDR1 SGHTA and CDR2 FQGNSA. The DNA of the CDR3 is TGTGCCAGCAGCTTAAATGGTTACAATGAGCAGTTCTTC. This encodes CASSLNGYNEQFF. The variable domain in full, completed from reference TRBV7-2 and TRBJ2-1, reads GAGVSQSPSNKVTEKGKDVELRCDPISGHTALYWYRQSLGQGLEFLIYFQGNSAPDKSGLPSDRFSAERTGGSVSTLTIQRTQQEDSAVYLCASSLNGYNEQFFGPGTRLTVL.

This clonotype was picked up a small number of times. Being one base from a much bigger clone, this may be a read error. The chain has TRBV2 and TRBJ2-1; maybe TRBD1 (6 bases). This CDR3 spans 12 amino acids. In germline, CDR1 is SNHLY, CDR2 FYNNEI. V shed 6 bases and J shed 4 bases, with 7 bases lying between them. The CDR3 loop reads CASRGQYNEQFF. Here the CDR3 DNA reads TGTGCCAGCAGAGGACAGTACAATGAGCAGTTCTTC.

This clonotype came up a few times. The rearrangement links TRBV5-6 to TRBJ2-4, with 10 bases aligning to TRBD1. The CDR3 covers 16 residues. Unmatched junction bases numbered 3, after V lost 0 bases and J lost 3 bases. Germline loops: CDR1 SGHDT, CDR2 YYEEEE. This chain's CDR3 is CASSLVGQGNKNIQYF. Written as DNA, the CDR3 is TGTGCCAGCAGCTTGGTGGGACAGGGGAACAAAAACATTCAGTACTTC.

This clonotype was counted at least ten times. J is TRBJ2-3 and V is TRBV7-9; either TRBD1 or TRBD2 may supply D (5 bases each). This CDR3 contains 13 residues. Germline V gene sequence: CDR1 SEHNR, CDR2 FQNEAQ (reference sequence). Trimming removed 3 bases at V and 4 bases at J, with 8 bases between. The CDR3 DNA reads TGTGCCAGCAGCTTCGGGACCCCAGATACGCAGTATTTT. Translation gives CASSFGTPDTQYF.

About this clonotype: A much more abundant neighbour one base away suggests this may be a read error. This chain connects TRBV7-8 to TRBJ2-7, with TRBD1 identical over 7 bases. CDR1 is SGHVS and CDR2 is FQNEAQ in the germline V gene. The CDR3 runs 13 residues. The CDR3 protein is CASTGARPYEPYF. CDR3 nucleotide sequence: TGTGCCAGTACAGGGGCCAGGCCCTACGAGCCGTACTTC. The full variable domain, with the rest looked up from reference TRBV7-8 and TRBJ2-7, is GAGVSQSPRYKVAKRGQDVALRCDPISGHVSLFWYQQALGQGPEFLTYFQNEAQLDKSGLPSDRFFAERPEGSVSTLKIQRTQQEDSAVYLCASTGARPYEPYFGPGTRLTVT.

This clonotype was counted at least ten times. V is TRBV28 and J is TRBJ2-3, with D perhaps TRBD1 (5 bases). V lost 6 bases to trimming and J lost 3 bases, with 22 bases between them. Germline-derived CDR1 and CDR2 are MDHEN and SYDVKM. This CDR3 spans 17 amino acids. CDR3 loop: CASSPSWGIEGTDTQYF. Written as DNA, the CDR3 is TGTGCCAGCAGCCCTTCCTGGGGCATCGAAGGAACAGATACGCAGTATTTT.

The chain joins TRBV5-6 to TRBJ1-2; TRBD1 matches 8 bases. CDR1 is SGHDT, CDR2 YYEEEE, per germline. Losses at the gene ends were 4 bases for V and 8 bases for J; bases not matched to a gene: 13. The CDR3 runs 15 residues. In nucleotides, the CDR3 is TGTGCCAGCAGCACCCCCAAGACAGGGACAGGAGGCTACACCTTC. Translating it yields CASSTPKTGTGGYTF.

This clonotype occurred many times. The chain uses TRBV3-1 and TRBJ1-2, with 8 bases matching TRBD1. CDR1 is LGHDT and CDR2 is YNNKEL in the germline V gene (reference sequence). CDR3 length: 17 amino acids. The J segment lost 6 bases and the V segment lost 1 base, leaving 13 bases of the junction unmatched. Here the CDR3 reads CASSQGSVGQGHHGYTF. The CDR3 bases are TGTGCCAGCAGCCAAGGCTCGGTCGGACAGGGACATCATGGCTACACCTTC.

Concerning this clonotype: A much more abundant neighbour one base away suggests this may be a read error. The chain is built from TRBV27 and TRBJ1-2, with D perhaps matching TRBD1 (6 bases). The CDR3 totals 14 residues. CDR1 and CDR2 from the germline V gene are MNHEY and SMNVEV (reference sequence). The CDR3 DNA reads TGTGCCAGCAGTTTATCCCCGGGACCGGGGGGCTACATCTTC. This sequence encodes CASSLSPGPGGYIF.

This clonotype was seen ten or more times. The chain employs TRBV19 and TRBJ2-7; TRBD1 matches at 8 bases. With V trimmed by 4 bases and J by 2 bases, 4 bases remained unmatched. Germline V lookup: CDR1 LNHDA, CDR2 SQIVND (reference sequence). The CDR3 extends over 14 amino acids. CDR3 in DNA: TGTGCCAGTAGTAAGGGACAGGCCACCTACGAGCAGTACTTC. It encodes CASSKGQATYEQYF.

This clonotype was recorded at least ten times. In DNA, the CDR3 is TGTGCCAGCAGCTCCCGGGACGGGCACTACGAGCAGTACTTC. It encodes CASSSRDGHYEQYF. The chain links TRBV5-5 to TRBJ2-7; the D call may be TRBD1 or TRBD2 (5 bases each). Trimming took off 3 bases at V and 3 bases at J, with 13 bases between the two ends. CDR3 size: 14 residues. The germline CDR1 and CDR2 sequences are SGHKS and YYEKEE (reference sequence). Looking up the rest from reference TRBV5-5 and TRBJ2-7 gives the full variable domain: DAGVTQSPTHLIKTRGQQVTLRCSPISGHKSVSWYQQVLGQGPQFIFQYYEKEERGRGNFPDRFSARQFPNYSSELNVNALLLGDSALYLCASSSRDGHYEQYFGPGTRLTVT.

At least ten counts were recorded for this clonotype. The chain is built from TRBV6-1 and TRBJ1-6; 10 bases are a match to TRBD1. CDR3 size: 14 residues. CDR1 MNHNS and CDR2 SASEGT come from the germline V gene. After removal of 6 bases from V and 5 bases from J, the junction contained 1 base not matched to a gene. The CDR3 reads CASRTGGDNSPLHF. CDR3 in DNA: TGTGCCAGCAGGACAGGGGGCGATAATTCACCCCTCCACTTT.

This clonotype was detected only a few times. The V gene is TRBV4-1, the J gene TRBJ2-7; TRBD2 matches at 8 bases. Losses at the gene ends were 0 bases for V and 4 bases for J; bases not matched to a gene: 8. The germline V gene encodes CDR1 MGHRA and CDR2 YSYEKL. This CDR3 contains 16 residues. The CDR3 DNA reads TGCGCCAGCAGCCAAGATGGGCGGGGGGCCAAGTACGAGCAGTACTTC. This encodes CASSQDGRGAKYEQYF.

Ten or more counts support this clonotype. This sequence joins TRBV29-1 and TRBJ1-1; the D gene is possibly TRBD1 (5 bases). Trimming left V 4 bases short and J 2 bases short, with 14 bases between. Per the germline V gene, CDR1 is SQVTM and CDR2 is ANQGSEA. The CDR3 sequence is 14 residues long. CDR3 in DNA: TGCAGCGTTGCTGGGACGCGTACTAACACTGAAGCTTTCTTT. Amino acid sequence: CSVAGTRTNTEAFF. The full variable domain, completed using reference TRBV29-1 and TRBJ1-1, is SAVISQKPSRDICQRGTSLTIQCQVDSQVTMMFWYRQQPGQSLTLIATANQGSEATYESGFVIDKFPISRPNLTFSTLTVSNMSPEDSSIYLCSVAGTRTNTEAFFGQGTRLTVV.

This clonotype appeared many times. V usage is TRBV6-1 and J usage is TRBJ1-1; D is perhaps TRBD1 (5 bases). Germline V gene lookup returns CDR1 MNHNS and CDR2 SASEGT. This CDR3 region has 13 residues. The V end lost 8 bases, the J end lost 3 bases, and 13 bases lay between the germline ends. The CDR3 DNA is TGTGCCAGCGGACTCCAGGGAGACACTGAAGCTTTCTTT. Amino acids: CASGLQGDTEAFF.

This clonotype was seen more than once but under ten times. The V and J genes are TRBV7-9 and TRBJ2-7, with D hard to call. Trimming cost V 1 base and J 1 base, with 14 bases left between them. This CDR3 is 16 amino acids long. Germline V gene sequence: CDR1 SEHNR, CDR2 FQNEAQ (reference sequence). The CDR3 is CASSLETFERSYEQYF. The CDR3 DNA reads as TGTGCCAGCAGCTTAGAGACATTCGAGCGTTCCTACGAGCAGTACTTC.

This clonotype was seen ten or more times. The CDR3 sequence is CASTGGSYNEQFF. As DNA, the CDR3 is TGTGCCAGCACGGGGGGATCCTACAATGAGCAGTTCTTC. The J gene is TRBJ2-1, the V gene TRBV6-1, with TRBD2 identical over 7 bases. This CDR3 region has 13 residues. Looked up from germline, CDR1 is MNHNS and CDR2 is SASEGT. The ends lost 7 bases at V and 1 base at J; junction bases unmatched: 1.

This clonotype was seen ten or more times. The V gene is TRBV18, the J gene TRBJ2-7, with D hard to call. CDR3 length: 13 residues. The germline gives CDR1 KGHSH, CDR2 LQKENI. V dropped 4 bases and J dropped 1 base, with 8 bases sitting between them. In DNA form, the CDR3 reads TGTGCCAGCTCACTAGCAGAATCCTACGAGCAGTACTTC. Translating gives CASSLAESYEQYF.

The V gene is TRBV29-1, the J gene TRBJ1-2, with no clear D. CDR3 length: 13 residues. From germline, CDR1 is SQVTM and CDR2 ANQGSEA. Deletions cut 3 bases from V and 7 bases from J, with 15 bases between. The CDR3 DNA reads TGCAGCGTTGATGGAGCCCTCGTCGGTGGCTACACCTTC. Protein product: CSVDGALVGGYTF.

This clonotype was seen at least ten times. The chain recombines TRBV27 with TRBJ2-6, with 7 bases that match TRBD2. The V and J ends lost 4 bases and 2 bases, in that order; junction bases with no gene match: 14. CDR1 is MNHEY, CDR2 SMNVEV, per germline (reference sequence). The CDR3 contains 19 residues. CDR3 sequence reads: CASSWWASGSSAGANVLTF. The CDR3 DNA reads TGTGCCAGCAGTTGGTGGGCTAGCGGATCATCGGCTGGGGCCAACGTCCTGACTTTC.